This TCR beta chain comes out of a study of CD8 T cell repertoires and HIV-1 epitope variants. Across the study: Twenty-five autologous and known Gag and Nef epitope variant peptides each stimulated T cells separately. Epitopes were three Gag families plus Nef HW9 and YT9. T cells were cultured for 10 days with cytokines added on days 3 and 7.

Comments on this clone: What it binds is unknown.

This table comes from immunoSEQ multiplex PCR, and its TCRdb copy is limited to in-frame clones, with some not included. The sample shows roughly 5,800 clones, 60% to 65% of them seen only once. The germline CDR1 and CDR2 sequences are SGHVS and FNYEAQ. V gave up 5 bases and J gave up 4 bases; unmatched junction bases: 13. The CDR3 contains 16 residues. The source is a male donor with HIV. The sample taken for sequencing was cultured CD8+ T cells derived from PBMCs. This chain connects TRBV7-6 to TRBJ1-1; 7 bases agree with TRBD1. In DNA form, the CDR3 reads TGTGCCAGCAGCATTGGCGAGGGGACAGTCGGCACTGAAGCTTTCTTT. It translates to CASSIGEGTVGTEAFF.